Here is one T cell receptor beta chain with its context. This specimen belongs to a study of control samples from healthy donors and cancer patients. The CDR3 covers 13 residues. V was pared by 1 base and J by 2 bases, with 4 bases between. The data were produced by immunoSEQ multiplex PCR, yet TCRdb's version contains in-frame clones alone and is incomplete. The repertoire holds 150,000 to 200,000 clones, with 90% as singletons. This chain links TRBV12-3 or TRBV12-4 with TRBJ2-3; D gene ambiguous. This TCR was recovered from a woman in her 50s in good health. The sequencing input was blood. CDR3 loop: CASSLGFTDTQYF. CDR3 nucleotides: TGTGCCAGCAGTTTAGGCTTCACAGATACGCAGTATTTT.